The next 25 T cell receptor beta chains were all read from a single sample in a study of identical twins. One entry per CDR3 protein, called by TCRdb with MiXCR from the 5' RACE reads. Seen here are roughly 690,000 distinct CDR3 sequences, over 20% observed once, and the top ten hold 4.3%. These data also formed part of another study, on T cells expressing NK-cell markers.

Sequences were obtained from PBMCs. These receptors were obtained from a woman between 18 and 29 years old in good health.

This chain joins TRBV7-2 and TRBJ2-1, with D uncertain. The length of the CDR3 is 16 residues. V was pared by 2 bases and J by 7 bases, with 18 bases between. From germline, CDR1 is SGHTA and CDR2 FQGNSA. In nucleotides, the CDR3 is TGTGCCAGCAGCTTACCCGGGTCTTTCCCAAGGAATGAGCAGTTCTTC. This sequence encodes CASSLPGSFPRNEQFF.

The chain uses TRBV12-3 or TRBV12-4 and TRBJ1-1; D is unresolved. Deletions cut 5 bases from V and 3 bases from J, with 10 bases between. CDR3 length: 13 amino acids. The CDR3 here is CASSRVEYTEAFF. In DNA, the CDR3 is TGTGCCAGCAGTCGTGTAGAGTACACTGAAGCTTTCTTT.

The rearrangement links TRBV5-1 to TRBJ2-5; tentative D call: TRBD1 (6 bases). The CDR3 covers 14 residues. Deletions cut 2 bases from V and 3 bases from J, with 11 bases between. CDR1 and CDR2 (germline): SGHRS, YFSETQ. The CDR3 region is CASSFGGNKETQYF. The CDR3 region has the DNA TGCGCCAGCAGCTTTGGGGGCAATAAAGAGACCCAGTACTTC. The full variable domain, with the rest looked up from reference TRBV5-1 and TRBJ2-5, is KAGVTQTPRYLIKTRGQQVTLSCSPISGHRSVSWYQQTPGQGLQFLFEYFSETQRNKGNFPGRFSGRQFSNSRSEMNVSTLELGDSALYLCASSFGGNKETQYFGPGTRLLVL.

The V call is TRBV7-2, the J call TRBJ2-5; D is possibly TRBD1 (5 bases). The CDR3 is made up of 14 amino acids. Trimming pared 5 bases from V and 1 base from J, leaving 11 bases between. Germline lookup yields CDR1 SGHTA and CDR2 FQGNSA. In DNA, the CDR3 is TGTGCCAGCAGCCTCTTTGGGGCCCAAGAGACCCAGTACTTC. Amino acid sequence: CASSLFGAQETQYF.

A few counts support this clonotype. The CDR3 region has the DNA TGTGCCAGCAGGAGGACAGGGGGTAACGAGCAGTACTTC. Amino acid sequence: CASRRTGGNEQYF. The chain has TRBV25-1 and TRBJ2-7; 10 nucleotides align to TRBD1. Germline V lookup: CDR1 MGHDK, CDR2 SYGVNS. Trimming removed 6 bases from V and 5 bases from J; junction bases left unmatched: 4. The CDR3 extends over 13 amino acids.

In this sample, this clonotype turned up many times. At one end, the junction sequence differs from germline, possibly due to a read error. This CDR3 is CASSLAGGGTEAFF. CDR3 DNA sequence: TGTGCCAGCAGCTTGGCCGGAGGTGGGACTGAAGCTTTCTTT. V is TRBV5-1 and J is TRBJ1-1, with unresolved D. The CDR3 has 14 residues. The germline V gene encodes CDR1 SGHRS and CDR2 YFSETQ.

This clonotype was seen a handful of times. CDR3 coding DNA: TGTGCCAGCAGGAATAGGGCGAACACCGGGGAGCTGTTTTTT. Its translation is CASRNRANTGELFF. The rearrangement joins TRBV3-1 to TRBJ2-2; D is ambiguous. V was trimmed by 6 bases and J by 0 bases, leaving 8 bases between them. The CDR3 sequence is 14 residues long. Germline V gene sequence: CDR1 LGHDT, CDR2 YNNKEL (reference sequence).

This clonotype was found a few times. This chain uses TRBV7-2 with TRBJ2-5; the D gene is possibly TRBD1 (5 bases). CDR3 length: 12 amino acids. Germline assignment: CDR1 SGHTA and CDR2 FQGNSA. Trimming stripped 5 bases from V and 5 bases from J, with 9 bases between. CDR3 region: CASSNPGETQYF. The CDR3 DNA is TGTGCCAGCAGCAACCCAGGGGAGACCCAGTACTTC. The complete variable domain, with remaining parts taken from reference TRBV7-2 and TRBJ2-5, reads GAGVSQSPSNKVTEKGKDVELRCDPISGHTALYWYRQSLGQGLEFLIYFQGNSAPDKSGLPSDRFSAERTGGSVSTLTIQRTQQEDSAVYLCASSNPGETQYFGPGTRLLVL.

The chain joins TRBV13 to TRBJ2-3; D is tentatively TRBD1 or TRBD2 (5 bases each). CDR3 length equals 15 residues. Germline values: CDR1 PRHDT, CDR2 FYEKMQ (reference sequence). The V and J ends lost 3 bases and 2 bases respectively, with 12 bases between them. Written as DNA, the CDR3 is TGTGCCAGCAGCTTCACGGGACGGGACACAGATACGCAGTATTTT. Protein sequence: CASSFTGRDTDTQYF.

This chain uses TRBV7-3 with TRBJ2-1, with 10 positions matching TRBD2. Germline CDR1 and CDR2: SGHTA and FQGTGA. CDR3 size: 15 residues. With 2 bases clipped from V and 6 bases from J, the junction kept 4 bases outside the gene matches. In DNA form, the CDR3 reads TGTGCCAGCAGCTTAGGACTAGCGGAGTTCAATGAGCAGTTCTTC. Translating it yields CASSLGLAEFNEQFF.

V gene TRBV6-1 combines with J gene TRBJ2-3; the D gene is possibly TRBD2 (6 bases). The CDR3 extends over 15 amino acids. V was trimmed by 6 bases and J by 4 bases, leaving 17 bases between them. The germline V gene encodes CDR1 MNHNS and CDR2 SASEGT. The CDR3 sequence is CASSRTLARPDTQYF. The CDR3 DNA sequence: TGTGCCAGCAGCCGCACACTAGCCCGCCCAGATACGCAGTATTTT.

V usage is TRBV14 and J usage is TRBJ2-7; D possibly uses TRBD1 or TRBD2 (5 bases each). Trimming removed 3 bases from V and 6 bases from J, with 15 bases in between. CDR1 is SGHDN and CDR2 is FVKESK in the germline V gene. There are 14 residues in the CDR3. CDR3 region: CASSHAGTRSEQYF. In DNA, the CDR3 is TGTGCCAGCAGCCACGCCGGGACGCGGAGCGAGCAGTACTTC.

This clonotype was found a few times. This rearrangement joins TRBV5-5 to TRBJ1-5; D is uncertain. The V and J ends lost 1 base and 4 bases respectively, with 12 bases between them. CDR1 and CDR2 (germline): SGHKS, YYEKEE (reference sequence). CDR3 size: 15 residues. CDR3 sequence (DNA): TGTGCCAGCAGCTTGATTTGGTCAGCTAATCAGCCCCAGCATTTT. As protein: CASSLIWSANQPQHF.

This clonotype was seen a few times. V is TRBV12-3 or TRBV12-4 and J is TRBJ1-4; 7 bases align to TRBD1. The CDR3 covers 15 residues. V was pared by 3 bases and J by 10 bases, with 11 bases of the junction left unmatched. In DNA form, the CDR3 reads TGTGCCAGCAGTTTTGGACAGGACCCTCGGGGAAAACTGTTTTTT. Translated, it gives CASSFGQDPRGKLFF.

This clonotype appeared many times. The chain carries TRBV10-3 and TRBJ2-5; D ambiguous. Between the trimmed V and J ends, which lost 4 bases and 1 base, there was a span of 10 bases. Germline lookup yields CDR1 ENHRY and CDR2 SYGVKD. This CDR3 has 14 amino acids. The CDR3 nucleotides are TGTGCCATCAGTGGGACGGCCTTCCAAGAGACCCAGTACTTC. Amino acids: CAISGTAFQETQYF.

This chain joins TRBV11-3 and TRBJ2-7; no definite D call. Germline V gene sequence: CDR1 SGHNT, CDR2 YENEEA. The CDR3 spans 15 residues. The V end was cut by 4 bases, the J end by 9 bases, with 22 bases between. CDR3 protein: CASSSDPTPTIGQYF. CDR3 in DNA: TGTGCCAGCAGCTCAGACCCAACACCGACCATAGGGCAGTACTTC.

The chain combines TRBV27 with TRBJ2-3; TRBD2 aligns across 7 bases. CDR3 length: 14 amino acids. Germline trimming cut 2 bases from V and 4 bases from J; bases unmatched to any gene: 3. In germline, CDR1 is MNHEY, CDR2 SMNVEV (reference sequence). DNA for the CDR3: TGTGCCAGCAGTTTAAGCCTAGCGGCAGATACGCAGTATTTT. Protein: CASSLSLAADTQYF.

This clonotype was detected a few times. The V call is TRBV5-1, the J call TRBJ2-1; tentatively, D is TRBD1 (5 bases). The CDR3 runs to 14 residues. The V end lost 7 bases, the J end lost 0 bases, and 11 bases lay between the germline ends. Germline V gene sequence: CDR1 SGHRS, CDR2 YFSETQ. The CDR3: CASGDRISYNEQFF. CDR3 bases: TGCGCCAGCGGAGACAGAATCTCCTACAATGAGCAGTTCTTC.

The chain joins TRBV5-1 to TRBJ1-2, with 7 bases fitting TRBD1. Germline CDR1 reads SGHRS; CDR2 reads YFSETQ. The CDR3 is 14 residues long. The junction had 8 bases not matched to a gene; V was cut back by 1 base and J by 8 bases. For the CDR3, the DNA is TGCGCCAGCAGCTTGTCCCCCAGGGGGACGGGCTACACCTTC. Translated: CASSLSPRGTGYTF.

The J gene is TRBJ1-1, the V gene TRBV20-1; D is uncertain. Germline CDR1 is DFQATT and CDR2 is SNEGSKA (reference sequence). Trimming stripped 6 bases from V and 7 bases from J, with 21 bases between. The CDR3 covers 14 residues. This chain's CDR3 is CSATVVDGLSEAFF. The CDR3, as DNA: TGCAGTGCCACCGTCGTCGACGGCCTAAGTGAAGCTTTCTTT.

The chain has TRBV12-5 and TRBJ2-7, with 12 bases matching TRBD1. The V and J ends lost 4 bases and 6 bases, in that order; junction bases with no gene match: 4. Germline V lookup: CDR1 LGHNT, CDR2 FRNRAP. The CDR3 is 14 residues long. The CDR3 DNA is TGTGCTAGTGGTTGGGACAGGGGGCCAGGCGAGCAGTACTTC. Its translation: CASGWDRGPGEQYF.

In its sample, this clonotype was seen a few times. The rearrangement links TRBV11-2 to TRBJ2-4, with 9 bases aligning to TRBD1. The CDR3 is 13 residues long. Germline V gives CDR1 SGHAT, CDR2 FQNNGV. Germline trimming cut 6 bases from V and 7 bases from J; bases unmatched to any gene: 4. The CDR3 DNA sequence: TGTGCCAGCAGAGTACAGGGGGCGAACATTCAGTACTTC. Translation: CASRVQGANIQYF.

This clonotype appeared a few times. CDR3 nucleotide sequence: TGTGCCAGCAGCGTAGCCGGGGACTTATACAATGAGCAGTTCTTC. Its protein product is CASSVAGDLYNEQFF. The genes are TRBV9 and TRBJ2-1, with a possible D match to TRBD2 (6 bases). The CDR3 consists of 15 residues. Trimming stripped 0 bases from V and 4 bases from J, with 11 bases between. Germline assignment: CDR1 SGDLS and CDR2 YYNGEE.

The chain has TRBV29-1 and TRBJ2-5; a possible D gene is TRBD2 (6 bases). CDR1 and CDR2 (germline): SQVTM, ANQGSEA. The V gene lost 8 bases and the J gene lost 5 bases, with 18 bases spanning the gap. This CDR3 has 13 amino acids. CDR3 region: CSTRDSKGETQYF. CDR3 DNA: TGCAGCACCCGGGACTCCAAGGGGGAGACCCAGTACTTC.

V usage is TRBV20-1 and J usage is TRBJ2-1; D not certain. The CDR3 has 14 residues. The V end lost 4 bases, the J end lost 0 bases, and 10 bases lay between the germline ends. The V gene's germline CDR1 is DFQATT and CDR2 SNEGSKA (reference sequence). CDR3 sequence reads: CSAIRVGSYNEQFF. CDR3 DNA sequence: TGCAGTGCTATTCGTGTAGGCTCCTACAATGAGCAGTTCTTC.